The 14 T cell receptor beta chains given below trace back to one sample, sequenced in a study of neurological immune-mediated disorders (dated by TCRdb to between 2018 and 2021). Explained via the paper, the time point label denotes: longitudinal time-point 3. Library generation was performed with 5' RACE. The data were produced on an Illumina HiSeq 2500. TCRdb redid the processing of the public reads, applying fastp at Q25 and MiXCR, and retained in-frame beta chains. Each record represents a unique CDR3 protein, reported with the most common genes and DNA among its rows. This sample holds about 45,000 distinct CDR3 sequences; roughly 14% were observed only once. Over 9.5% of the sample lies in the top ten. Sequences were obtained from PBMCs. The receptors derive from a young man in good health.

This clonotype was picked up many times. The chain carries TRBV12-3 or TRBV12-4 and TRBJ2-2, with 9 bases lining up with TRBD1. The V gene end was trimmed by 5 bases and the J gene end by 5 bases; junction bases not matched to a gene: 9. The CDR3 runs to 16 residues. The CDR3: CASSDRDRDSTGELFF. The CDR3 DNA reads TGTGCCAGCAGTGACCGGGACAGGGATAGTACCGGGGAGCTGTTTTTT.

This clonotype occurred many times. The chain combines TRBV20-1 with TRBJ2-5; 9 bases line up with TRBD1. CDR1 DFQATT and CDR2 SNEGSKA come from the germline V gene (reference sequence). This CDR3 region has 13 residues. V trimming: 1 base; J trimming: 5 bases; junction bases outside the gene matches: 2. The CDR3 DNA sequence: TGCAGTGCTAGAGCAGGGACAGGGGAGACCCAGTACTTC. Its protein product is CSARAGTGETQYF.

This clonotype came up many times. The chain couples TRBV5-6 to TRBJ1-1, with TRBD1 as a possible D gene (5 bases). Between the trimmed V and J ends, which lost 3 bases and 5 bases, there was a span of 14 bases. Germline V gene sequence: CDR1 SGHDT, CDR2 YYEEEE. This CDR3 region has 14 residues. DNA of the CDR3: TGTGCCAGCAGCTGGGAGGGGTCGGGTACTGAAGCTTTCTTT. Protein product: CASSWEGSGTEAFF.

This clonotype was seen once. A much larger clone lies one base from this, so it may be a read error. CDR3: CASIKRECYNEQFF. CDR3 DNA sequence: TGTGCCAGCATCAAGCGGGAGTGCTACAATGAGCAGTTCTTC. This rearrangement joins TRBV27 to TRBJ2-1; TRBD2 matches at 8 bases. Germline CDR1 is MNHEY and CDR2 is SMNVEV (reference sequence). This CDR3 has 14 residues. Losses at the gene ends were 7 bases for V and 3 bases for J; bases not matched to a gene: 5.

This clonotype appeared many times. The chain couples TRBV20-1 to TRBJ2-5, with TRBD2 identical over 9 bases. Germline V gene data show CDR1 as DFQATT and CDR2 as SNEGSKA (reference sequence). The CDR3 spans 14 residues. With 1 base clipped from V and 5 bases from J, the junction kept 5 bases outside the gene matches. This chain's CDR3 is CSARVLAGVETQYF. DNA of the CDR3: TGCAGTGCTAGAGTGTTAGCGGGAGTGGAGACCCAGTACTTC.

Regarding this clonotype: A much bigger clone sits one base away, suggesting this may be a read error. CDR3 bases: TGTGCCAGCAGCTTGGCAGCCCACACATATACGCAGTATTTT. It encodes CASSLAAHTYTQYF. The chain employs TRBV5-5 and TRBJ2-3; D ambiguous. The CDR3 covers 14 residues. Germline-derived CDR1 and CDR2 are SGHKS and YYEKEE (reference sequence).

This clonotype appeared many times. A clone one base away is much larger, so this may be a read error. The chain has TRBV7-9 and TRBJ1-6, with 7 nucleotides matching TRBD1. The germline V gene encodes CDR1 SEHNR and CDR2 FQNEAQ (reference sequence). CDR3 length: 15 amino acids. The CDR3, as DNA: TGTGCCAGCAGCTCGGGACAGAACGGGCGGTGGCCCCCCCACTTT. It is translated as CASSSGQNGRWPPHF.

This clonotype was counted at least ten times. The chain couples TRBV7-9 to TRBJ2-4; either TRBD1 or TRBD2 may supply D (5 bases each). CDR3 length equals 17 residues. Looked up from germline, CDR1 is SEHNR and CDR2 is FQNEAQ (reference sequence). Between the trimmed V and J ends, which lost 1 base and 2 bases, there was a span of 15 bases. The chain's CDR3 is CASSLEQAGRSKNIQYF. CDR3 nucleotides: TGTGCCAGCAGCTTAGAACAGGCGGGTCGGTCCAAAAACATTCAGTACTTC.

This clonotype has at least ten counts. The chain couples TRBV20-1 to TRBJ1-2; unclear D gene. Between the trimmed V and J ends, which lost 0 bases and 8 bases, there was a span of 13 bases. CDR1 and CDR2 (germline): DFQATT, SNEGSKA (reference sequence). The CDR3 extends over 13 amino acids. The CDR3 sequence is CSARDVGMSGYTF. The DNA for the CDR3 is TGCAGTGCTAGAGATGTAGGGATGAGCGGCTACACCTTC.

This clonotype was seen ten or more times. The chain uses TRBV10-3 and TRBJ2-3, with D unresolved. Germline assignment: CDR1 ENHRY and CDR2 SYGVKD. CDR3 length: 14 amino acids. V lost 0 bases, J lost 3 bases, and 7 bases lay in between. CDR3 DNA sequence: TGTGCCATCAGTGAGTCAGCCGGGACAGATACGCAGTATTTT. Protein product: CAISESAGTDTQYF.

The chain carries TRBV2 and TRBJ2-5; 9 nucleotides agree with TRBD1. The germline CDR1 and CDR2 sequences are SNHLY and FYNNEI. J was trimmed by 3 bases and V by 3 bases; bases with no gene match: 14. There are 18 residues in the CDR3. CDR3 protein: CASSEGQGFSFLEETQYF. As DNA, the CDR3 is TGTGCCAGCAGTGAGGGACAGGGATTCAGTTTTTTGGAAGAGACCCAGTACTTC.

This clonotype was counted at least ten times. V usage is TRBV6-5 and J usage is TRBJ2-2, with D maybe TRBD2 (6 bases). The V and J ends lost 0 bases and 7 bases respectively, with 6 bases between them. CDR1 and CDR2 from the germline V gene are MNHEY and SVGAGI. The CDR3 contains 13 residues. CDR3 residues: CASSYSGGGELFF. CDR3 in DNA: TGTGCCAGCAGTTACTCGGGGGGCGGGGAGCTGTTTTTT.

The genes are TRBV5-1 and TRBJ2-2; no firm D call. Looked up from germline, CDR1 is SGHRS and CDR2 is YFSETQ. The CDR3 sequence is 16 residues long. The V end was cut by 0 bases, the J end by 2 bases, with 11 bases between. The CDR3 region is CASSLGPFHNTGELFF. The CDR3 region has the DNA TGCGCCAGCAGCTTGGGGCCGTTTCATAACACCGGGGAGCTGTTTTTT.

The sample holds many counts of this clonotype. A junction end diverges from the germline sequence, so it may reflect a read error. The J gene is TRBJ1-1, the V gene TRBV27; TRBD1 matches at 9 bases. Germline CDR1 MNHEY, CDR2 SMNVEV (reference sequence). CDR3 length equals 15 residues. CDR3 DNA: TGTGCCAGCAGTGTATCACAGGGGGCGACCACTGAAGCTTTCTTT. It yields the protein CASSVSQGATTEAFF.